This T cell receptor beta chain was identified in a study of blood T cell repertoires in COVID-19. Study-level information: The cDNA or gDNA used as material had been derived from T cells, B-cell-depleted T cells, or PBMCs.

Generated by immunoSEQ multiplex PCR, the TCRdb table keeps only in-frame clones and is missing some. The sample has 150,000 or so clones; 70% to 90% are singletons. CDR1 is SGHRS and CDR2 is YFSETQ in the germline V gene. This CDR3 is built from 16 residues. V was clipped by 3 bases and J by 4 bases; unmatched bases: 4. This clonotype was obtained from a man aged 55-75 years with active or convalescent COVID-19. The chain couples TRBV5-1 to TRBJ2-3; 14 bases match TRBD2. Sequencing was performed on peripheral blood. In nucleotides, the CDR3 is TGCGCCAGCAGCTGGACTAGCGGGAGGTGGGCAGATACGCAGTATTTT. Translating it yields CASSWTSGRWADTQYF.